This TCR beta chain was found in a study of blood T cell repertoires in COVID-19. Study at large: T cells, B-cell-depleted T cells, or PBMCs supplied cDNA or gDNA.

Note on this clone: Different DNA sequences within this sample yield the same CDR3.

Authors' processing steps: Estimates of nucleated cell counts were drawn from the amplification of reference gene primers. Some clones are missing from TCRdb's copy, which holds only in-frame ones; the method was immunoSEQ multiplex PCR. The V and J calls and clone size were taken over from that table, and D and trimming were inferred from the DNA. The sample consists of approximately 190,000 clones, roughly four fifths of them appearing once. CDR1 and CDR2 from the germline V gene are SGHTA and FQGNSA. The CDR3 spans 13 residues. Trimming shortened V by 4 bases and J by 4 bases, and 8 bases separated the two germline ends.

This TCR was recovered from a woman between 40 and 55 years old with acute or convalescent COVID-19. The source material was peripheral blood. The chain couples TRBV7-2 to TRBJ1-5, with D perhaps TRBD1 (6 bases). The CDR3 nucleotides read TGTGCCAGCAGCTCCGACAGGAATCAGCCCCAGCATTTT. Translation gives CASSSDRNQPQHF.